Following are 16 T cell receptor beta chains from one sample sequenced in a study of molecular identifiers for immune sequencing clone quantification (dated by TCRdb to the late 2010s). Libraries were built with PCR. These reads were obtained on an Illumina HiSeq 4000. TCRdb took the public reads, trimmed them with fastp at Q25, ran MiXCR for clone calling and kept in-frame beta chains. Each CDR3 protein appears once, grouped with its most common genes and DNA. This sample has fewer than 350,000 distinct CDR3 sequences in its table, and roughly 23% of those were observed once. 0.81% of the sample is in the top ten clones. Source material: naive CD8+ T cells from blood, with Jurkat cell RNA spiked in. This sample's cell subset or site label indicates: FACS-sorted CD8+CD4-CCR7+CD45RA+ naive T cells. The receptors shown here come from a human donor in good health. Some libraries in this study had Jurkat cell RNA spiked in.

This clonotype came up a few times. The CDR3 nucleotides read TGTGCCAGCAGCTTACCCCTCACCGGGAGCTCCTACAATGAGCAGTTCTTC. Protein: CASSLPLTGSSYNEQFF. This chain connects TRBV11-2 to TRBJ2-1; D is possibly TRBD2 (6 bases). The V and J ends lost 2 bases and 0 bases respectively, with 14 bases between them. Looked up from germline, CDR1 is SGHAT and CDR2 is FQNNGV. The CDR3 runs to 17 residues.

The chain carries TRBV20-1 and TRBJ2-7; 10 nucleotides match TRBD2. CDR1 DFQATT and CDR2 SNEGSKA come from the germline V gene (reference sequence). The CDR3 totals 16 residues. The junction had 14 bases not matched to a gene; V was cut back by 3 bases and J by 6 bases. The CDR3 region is CSASQGAGLAIREQYF. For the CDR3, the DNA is TGCAGTGCTAGTCAGGGGGCGGGACTAGCGATACGCGAGCAGTACTTC.

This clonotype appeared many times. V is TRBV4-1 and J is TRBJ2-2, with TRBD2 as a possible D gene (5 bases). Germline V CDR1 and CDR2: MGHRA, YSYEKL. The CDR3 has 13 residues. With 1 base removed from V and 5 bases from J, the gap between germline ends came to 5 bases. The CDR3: CASSQAGTGELFF. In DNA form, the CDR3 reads TGCGCCAGCAGCCAAGCGGGGACCGGGGAGCTGTTTTTT.

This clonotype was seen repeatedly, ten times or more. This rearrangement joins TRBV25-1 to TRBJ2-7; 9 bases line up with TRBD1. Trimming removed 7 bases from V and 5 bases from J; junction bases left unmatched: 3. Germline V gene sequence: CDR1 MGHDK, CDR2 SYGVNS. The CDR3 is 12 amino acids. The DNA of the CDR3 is TGTGCCAGCAATACAGGGGGCCACGAGCAGTACTTC. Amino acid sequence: CASNTGGHEQYF.

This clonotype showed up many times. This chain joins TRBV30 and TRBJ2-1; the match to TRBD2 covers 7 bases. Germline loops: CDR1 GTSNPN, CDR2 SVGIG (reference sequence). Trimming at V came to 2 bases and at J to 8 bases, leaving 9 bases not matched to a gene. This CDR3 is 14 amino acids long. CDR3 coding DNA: TGTGCCTGGAGTAAAACTAGCGCTGAGGATGAGCAGTTCTTC. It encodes CAWSKTSAEDEQFF. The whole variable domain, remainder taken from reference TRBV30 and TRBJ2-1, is SQTIHQWPATLVQPVGSPLSLECTVEGTSNPNLYWYRQAAGRGLQLLFYSVGIGQISSEVPQNLSASRPQDRQFILSSKKLLLSDSGFYLCAWSKTSAEDEQFFGPGTRLTVL.

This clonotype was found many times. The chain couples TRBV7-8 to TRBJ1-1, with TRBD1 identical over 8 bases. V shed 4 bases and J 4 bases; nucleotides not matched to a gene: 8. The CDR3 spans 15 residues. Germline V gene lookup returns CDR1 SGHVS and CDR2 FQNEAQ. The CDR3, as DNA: TGTGCCAGCAGCTCGCTGAACCAGGGGGCCACTGAAGCTTTCTTT. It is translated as CASSSLNQGATEAFF.

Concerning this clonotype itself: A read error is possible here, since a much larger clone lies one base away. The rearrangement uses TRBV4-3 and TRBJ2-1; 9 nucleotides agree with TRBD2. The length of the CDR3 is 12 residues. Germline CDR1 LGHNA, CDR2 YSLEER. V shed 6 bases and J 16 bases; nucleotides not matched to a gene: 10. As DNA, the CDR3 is TGCGCCAGCAGTACTCCCGGGACTAGCTCTTTCTTC. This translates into CASSTPGTSSFF.

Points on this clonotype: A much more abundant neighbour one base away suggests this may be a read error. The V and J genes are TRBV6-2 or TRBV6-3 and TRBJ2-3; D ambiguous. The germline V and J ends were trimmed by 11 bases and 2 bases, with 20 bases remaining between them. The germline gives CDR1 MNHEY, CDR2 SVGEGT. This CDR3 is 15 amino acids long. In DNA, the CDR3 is TGTGCCTGCTCCGATCCCTTAGAGACCACAGATACGCAGTATTTT. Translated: CACSDPLETTDTQYF.

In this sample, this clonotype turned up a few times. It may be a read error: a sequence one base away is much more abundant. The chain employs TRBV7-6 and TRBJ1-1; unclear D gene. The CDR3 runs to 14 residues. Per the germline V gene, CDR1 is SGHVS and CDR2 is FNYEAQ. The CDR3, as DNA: TGTGCCAGCAGCTTACCTGGGCCCGACACTGAAGCTTCCTTT. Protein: CASSLPGPDTEASF.

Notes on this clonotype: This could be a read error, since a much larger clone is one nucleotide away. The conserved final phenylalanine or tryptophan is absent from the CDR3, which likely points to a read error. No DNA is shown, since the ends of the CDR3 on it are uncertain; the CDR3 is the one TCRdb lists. The CDR3 protein is CASNPSQVAGPTDTQYL. V and J are TRBV21-1 and TRBJ2-3; TRBD2 reflects the table's D call only, with no check against the DNA. TRBV21-1 is termed a pseudogene. 17 amino acids form the CDR3, both terminal residues included.

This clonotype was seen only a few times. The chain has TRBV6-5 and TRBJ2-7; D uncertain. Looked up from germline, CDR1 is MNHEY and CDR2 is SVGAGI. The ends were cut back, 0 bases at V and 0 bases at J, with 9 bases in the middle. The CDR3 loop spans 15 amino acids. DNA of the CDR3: TGTGCCAGCAGTTACTCGAAACGGAGCTCCTACGAGCAGTACTTC. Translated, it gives CASSYSKRSSYEQYF.

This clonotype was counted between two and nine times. The CDR3: CASSRARNTDTQYF. For the CDR3, the DNA is TGTGCCAGCAGTCGCGCCCGTAACACAGATACGCAGTATTTT. The chain is built from TRBV12-3 or TRBV12-4 and TRBJ2-3; D is uncertain. Trimming removed 5 bases from V and 2 bases from J, with 11 bases in between. This CDR3 has 14 amino acids.

Here the CDR3 reads CASSLGSRRTFTDTQYF. DNA of the CDR3: TGTGCCAGCAGCTTAGGCTCCCGCAGAACCTTCACAGATACGCAGTATTTT. V gene TRBV13 combines with J gene TRBJ2-3; no definite D call. Trimming took 0 bases from V and 2 from J, leaving 15 bases between them. The CDR3 runs to 17 residues. Germline CDR1 reads PRHDT; CDR2 reads FYEKMQ (reference sequence). The full variable domain, in which reference TRBV13 and TRBJ2-3 provide the parts outside the CDR3, is AAGVIQSPRHLIKEKRETATLKCYPIPRHDTVYWYQQGPGQDPQFLISFYEKMQSDKGSIPDRFSAQQFSDYHSELNMSSLELGDSALYFCASSLGSRRTFTDTQYFGPGTRLTVL.

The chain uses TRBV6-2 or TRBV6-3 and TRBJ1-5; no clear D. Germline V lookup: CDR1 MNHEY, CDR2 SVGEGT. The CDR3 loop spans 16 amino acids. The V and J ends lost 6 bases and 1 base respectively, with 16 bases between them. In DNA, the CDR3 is TGTGCCAGCAGGCTCAATGGAAGGGAAAGCAATCAGCCCCAGCATTTT. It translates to CASRLNGRESNQPQHF.

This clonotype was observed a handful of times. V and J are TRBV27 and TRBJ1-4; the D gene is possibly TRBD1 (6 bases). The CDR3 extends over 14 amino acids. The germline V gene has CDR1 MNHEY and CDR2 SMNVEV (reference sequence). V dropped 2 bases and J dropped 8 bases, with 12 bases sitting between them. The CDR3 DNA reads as TGTGCCAGCAGTTTAGTAGGGGGGAGCGAAAAACTGTTTTTT. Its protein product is CASSLVGGSEKLFF.

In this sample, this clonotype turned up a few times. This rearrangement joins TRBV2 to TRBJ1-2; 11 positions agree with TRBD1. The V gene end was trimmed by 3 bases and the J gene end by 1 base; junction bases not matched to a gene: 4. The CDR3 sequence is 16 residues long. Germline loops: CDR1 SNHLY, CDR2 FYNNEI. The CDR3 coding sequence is TGTGCCAGCAGTGAGGGACAGGGGGTAATTAACTATGGCTACACCTTC. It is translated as CASSEGQGVINYGYTF.